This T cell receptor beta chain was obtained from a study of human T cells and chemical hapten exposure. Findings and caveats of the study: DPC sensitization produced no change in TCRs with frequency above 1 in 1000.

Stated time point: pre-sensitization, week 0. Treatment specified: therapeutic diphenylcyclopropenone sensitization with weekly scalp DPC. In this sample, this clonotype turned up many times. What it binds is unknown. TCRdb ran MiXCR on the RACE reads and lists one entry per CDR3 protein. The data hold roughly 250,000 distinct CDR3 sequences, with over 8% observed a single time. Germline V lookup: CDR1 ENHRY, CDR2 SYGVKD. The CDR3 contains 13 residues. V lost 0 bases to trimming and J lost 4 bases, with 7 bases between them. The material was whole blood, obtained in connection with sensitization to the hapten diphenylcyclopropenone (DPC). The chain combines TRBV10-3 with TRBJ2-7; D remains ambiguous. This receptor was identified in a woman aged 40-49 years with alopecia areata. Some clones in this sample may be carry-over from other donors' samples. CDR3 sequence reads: CAISESSLYEQYF. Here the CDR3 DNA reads TGTGCCATCAGTGAGTCGAGTCTTTACGAGCAGTACTTC.